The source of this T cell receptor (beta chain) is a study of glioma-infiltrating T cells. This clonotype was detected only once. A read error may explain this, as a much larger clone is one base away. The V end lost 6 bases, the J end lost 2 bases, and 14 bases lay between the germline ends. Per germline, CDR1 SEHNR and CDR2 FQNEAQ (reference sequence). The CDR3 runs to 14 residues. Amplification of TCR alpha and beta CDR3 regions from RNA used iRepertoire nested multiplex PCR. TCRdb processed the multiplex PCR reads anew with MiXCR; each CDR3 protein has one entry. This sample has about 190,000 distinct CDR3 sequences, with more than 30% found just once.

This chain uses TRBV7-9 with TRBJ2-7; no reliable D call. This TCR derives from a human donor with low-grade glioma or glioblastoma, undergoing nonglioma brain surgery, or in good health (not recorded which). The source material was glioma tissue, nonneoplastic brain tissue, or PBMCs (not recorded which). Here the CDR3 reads CASRLPGSPYEQYF. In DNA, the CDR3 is TGTGCCAGCAGGTTACCGGGTTCCCCCTACGAGCAGTACTTC. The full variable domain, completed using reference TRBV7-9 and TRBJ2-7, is DTGVSQNPRHKITKRGQNVTFRCDPISEHNRLYWYRQTLGQGPEFLTYFQNEAQLEKSRLLSDRFSAERPKGSFSTLEIQRTEQGDSAMYLCASRLPGSPYEQYFGPGTRLTVT.